This paragraph covers one TCR beta chain sequence. Its matching antigen is unknown. One junction end disagrees with the germline gene, perhaps due to a read error. TCRdb ran MiXCR on the reads and lists one entry per CDR3 protein. The data contain around 21,000 distinct CDR3 sequences, roughly 22% of them seen just once; the ten biggest clones take up less than 5%. The entry originates in a study of lung T cells in sarcoidosis with Löfgren's syndrome. Study details: Sarcoidosis features CD4+ T cell accumulation in bronchoalveolar lavage fluid. Analyses focused on Löfgren's syndrome patients.

The study's findings and limits: The most expanded V genes in Löfgren's patients were reportedly TRAV12-1 and TRBV2.

CDR1 MNHNS and CDR2 SASEGT come from the germline V gene. The CDR3 loop spans 16 amino acids. The clonotype was recovered from a human donor with sarcoidosis (Löfgren's syndrome or another form), or a control subject (not recorded which). The sequenced sample was CD4+ T cells from PBMCs. The rearrangement uses TRBV6-1 and TRBJ1-4, with a weak D call TRBD1 (5 bases). The CDR3 DNA sequence: TGTGTCAGCAGCCCCGGGGGAGTCGTGTCTAACGAAAAACTGTTTTTT. Translated, it gives CVSSPGGVVSNEKLFF.